Given below is one T cell receptor beta chain in context. No antigen is known for it. The PCR made use of 60 Vbeta and 13 Jbeta primers. Data came from immunoSEQ multiplex PCR; TCRdb stores just in-frame clones and leaves some out. The table includes about 130,000 clones, about three quarters detected once. The data derive from a study of cytomegalovirus exposure and HLA in healthy donors. Regarding the study as a whole: Presence/absence analyses rested on an assumption that sequencing depth was roughly uniform across donors.

Germline values: CDR1 MDHEN, CDR2 SYDVKM. The length of the CDR3 is 14 residues. V lost 3 bases, J lost 1 base, and 3 bases stayed unmatched. The receptor was isolated from a man younger than 40 in good health and CMV-seronegative. This chain connects TRBV28 to TRBJ2-7, with 7 bases that match TRBD1. Sequenced input: PBMCs. This chain's CDR3 is CASSFPGGSYEQYF. CDR3 bases: TGTGCCAGCAGTTTTCCAGGGGGATCCTACGAGCAGTACTTC.